The 29 T cell receptor beta chains below were found in one sample sequenced in a study of naive and memory T cell subsets. The antigens these receptors bind are not known. Study-level points and caveats: Especially in CD8 cells, naive repertoires contained a few larger clonotypes, possibly CD45RA-re-expressing memory cells.

The beta constant-region primer was an equimolar mix of two oligonucleotides covering TRBC1 and TRBC2. The ligated cDNA underwent four PCR rounds using SP2 and nested alpha and beta constant-region primers. From the UMI-ligation and nested PCR reads, TCRdb called clonotypes with MiXCR, one entry per CDR3 protein. This table holds more than 95,000 distinct CDR3 sequences, 13% to 15% found once. Material for sequencing was naive CD8+ T cells from blood. The receptors here all came from a human donor in good health.

This clonotype was seen repeatedly, ten times or more. The chain has TRBV7-9 and TRBJ1-2, with D unresolved. The CDR3 covers 16 residues. Germline V CDR1 and CDR2: SEHNR, FQNEAQ (reference sequence). V shed 5 bases and J shed 4 bases, with 20 bases lying between them. In DNA, the CDR3 is TGTGCCAGCAGCCCGCCCATCAAGGGCGGGAGCTATGGCTACACCTTC. Residues: CASSPPIKGGSYGYTF.

This clonotype was seen many times. The chain recombines TRBV7-9 with TRBJ2-1, with TRBD2 matching over 9 bases. V lost 2 bases and J lost 4; bases outside the gene matches: 6. The CDR3 has 16 residues. Per the germline V gene, CDR1 is SEHNR and CDR2 is FQNEAQ (reference sequence). CDR3 nucleotides: TGTGCCAGCAGCTTACGTGGTAGCGGGAGATACAATGAGCAGTTCTTC. This encodes CASSLRGSGRYNEQFF.

This clonotype was observed a handful of times. The chain couples TRBV29-1 to TRBJ2-1; possible D gene TRBD1, 6 bases. Germline V gene lookup returns CDR1 SQVTM and CDR2 ANQGSEA. With 6 bases removed from V and 2 bases from J, the gap between germline ends came to 20 bases. The CDR3 consists of 16 residues. In DNA, the CDR3 is TGCAGCGTGCGTCGGGTGGGGGCTCTAACCTACAATGAGCAGTTCTTC. Translating gives CSVRRVGALTYNEQFF.

Many counts were recorded for this clonotype. V gene TRBV20-1 combines with J gene TRBJ1-1; D possibly corresponds to TRBD1 (5 bases). Germline values: CDR1 DFQATT, CDR2 SNEGSKA (reference sequence). The CDR3 is 11 amino acids. V was trimmed by 3 bases and J by 7 bases, leaving 9 bases between them. CDR3 DNA sequence: TGCAGTGCTAGGAGGGGCAGTGAAGCTTTCTTT. Translation: CSARRGSEAFF.

The chain couples TRBV7-3 to TRBJ2-3; 13 nucleotides align to TRBD2. CDR3 size: 18 residues. With 1 base clipped from V and 2 bases from J, the junction kept 6 bases outside the gene matches. Germline V gives CDR1 SGHTA, CDR2 FQGTGA. The DNA of the CDR3 is TGTGCCAGCAGCTTAATCGGGGGACTAGCGGGACCCACAGATACGCAGTATTTT. Protein product: CASSLIGGLAGPTDTQYF.

This clonotype was picked up many times. The chain uses TRBV10-3 and TRBJ2-1; 10 bases align to TRBD2. After removal of 6 bases from V and 4 bases from J, the junction contained 9 bases not matched to a gene. CDR1 ENHRY and CDR2 SYGVKD come from the germline V gene. This CDR3 is built from 16 residues. CDR3: CAISESGTSAYNEQFF. The DNA for the CDR3 is TGTGCCATCAGCGAATCCGGGACTAGCGCATACAATGAGCAGTTCTTC.

The chain joins TRBV12-3 or TRBV12-4 to TRBJ2-3; 8 nucleotides match TRBD2. V lost 4 bases to trimming and J lost 2 bases; unmatched junction nucleotides: 8. The CDR3 is 16 residues long. The CDR3 DNA sequence: TGTGCCAGCAGTTCGCCCACTAGCGGAGACACAGATACGCAGTATTTT. This codes for CASSSPTSGDTDTQYF.

The rearrangement links TRBV11-2 to TRBJ1-1, with D perhaps TRBD1 (5 bases). The germline gives CDR1 SGHAT, CDR2 FQNNGV. V lost 6 bases to trimming and J lost 5 bases, with 13 bases between them. The CDR3 runs 13 residues. The CDR3 DNA sequence: TGTGCCAGCAGGCCGGCGGGACCGACTGAAGCTTTCTTT. Translated, it gives CASRPAGPTEAFF.

V gene TRBV12-3 or TRBV12-4 combines with J gene TRBJ2-6, with 9 nucleotides matching TRBD2. J was trimmed by 2 bases and V by 5 bases; bases with no gene match: 7. This CDR3 comprises 17 residues. This CDR3 reads CASSPLAGEAGANVLTF. The CDR3 DNA reads TGTGCCAGCAGTCCGTTAGCGGGAGAGGCTGGGGCCAACGTCCTGACTTTC.

The chain combines TRBV4-2 with TRBJ1-3, with TRBD1 as a possible D gene (5 bases). Germline assignment: CDR1 LGHNA and CDR2 YNFKEQ. The CDR3 is 18 residues long. V shed 0 bases and J shed 8 bases, with 23 bases lying between them. CDR3 protein: CASSQDPGGTLGGYTIYF. CDR3 sequence (DNA): TGTGCCAGCAGCCAAGATCCGGGAGGGACCCTCGGGGGTTACACCATATATTTT.

This clonotype was counted only a few times. The V gene is TRBV7-9, the J gene TRBJ2-5, with unresolved D. In germline, CDR1 is SEHNR, CDR2 FQNEAQ (reference sequence). V lost 1 base, J lost 6 bases, and 6 bases lay in between. The CDR3 length is 12 residues. DNA for the CDR3: TGTGCCAGCAGCTTAGTGACCCAGACCCAGTACTTC. Translation gives CASSLVTQTQYF.

This chain uses TRBV6-5 with TRBJ2-7, with D unresolved. Looked up from germline, CDR1 is MNHEY and CDR2 is SVGAGI. The CDR3 has 13 amino acids. V was trimmed by 2 bases and J by 6 bases, leaving 11 bases between them. CDR3 in amino acids: CASSYRGSGEQYF. In DNA form, the CDR3 reads TGTGCCAGCAGTTACCGCGGCTCGGGCGAGCAGTACTTC.

Only a few counts were recorded for this clonotype. V usage is TRBV29-1 and J usage is TRBJ2-6; 8 positions agree with TRBD2. The junction had 7 bases not matched to a gene; V was cut back by 6 bases and J by 0 bases. Per the germline V gene, CDR1 is SQVTM and CDR2 is ANQGSEA. The CDR3 totals 16 residues. For the CDR3, the DNA is TGCAGCGTCTCCGGGGGGGATGGCTCTGGGGCCAACGTCCTGACTTTC. It codes for CSVSGGDGSGANVLTF. Full variable domain (rest looked up from reference TRBV29-1 and TRBJ2-6): SAVISQKPSRDICQRGTSLTIQCQVDSQVTMMFWYRQQPGQSLTLIATANQGSEATYESGFVIDKFPISRPNLTFSTLTVSNMSPEDSSIYLCSVSGGDGSGANVLTFGAGSRLTVL.

V gene TRBV12-3 or TRBV12-4 combines with J gene TRBJ2-5, with D perhaps assigned TRBD1 or TRBD2 (5 bases each). Trimming removed 5 bases at V and 5 bases at J, with 30 bases between. CDR3 length: 19 residues. Written as DNA, the CDR3 is TGTGCCAGCAGTCATTGGGGCCCCGGGGCCGTGATTGCCCGGGAGACCCAGTACTTC. Translation: CASSHWGPGAVIARETQYF.

This chain connects TRBV7-9 to TRBJ2-7, with a weak D call TRBD1 (5 bases). V was pared by 5 bases and J by 3 bases, with 14 bases between. CDR3 size: 14 residues. The germline V gene has CDR1 SEHNR and CDR2 FQNEAQ (reference sequence). CDR3 sequence: CASSTQGNLYEQYF. CDR3 sequence (DNA): TGTGCCAGCAGCACGCAGGGTAACCTCTACGAGCAGTACTTC.

This clonotype was seen many times. The V call is TRBV7-9, the J call TRBJ1-1; tentative D call: TRBD1 (5 bases). Germline V gene lookup returns CDR1 SEHNR and CDR2 FQNEAQ (reference sequence). Trimming left V 6 bases short and J 8 bases short, with 19 bases between. This CDR3 is built from 14 residues. DNA of the CDR3: TGTGCCAGCAGTCCAGGGTGGGGGTCGGTGGAAGCTTTCTTT. Its protein is CASSPGWGSVEAFF.

The J gene is TRBJ2-3, the V gene TRBV25-1; D is possibly TRBD2 (6 bases). The length of the CDR3 is 16 residues. V lost 5 bases to trimming and J lost 5 bases, with 20 bases between them. Germline V gene lookup returns CDR1 MGHDK and CDR2 SYGVNS. The CDR3, as DNA: TGTGCCAGCAGTTGGGGCGGGACCGACGCGGAAGATACGCAGTATTTT. Its translation: CASSWGGTDAEDTQYF.

The gene calls are TRBV6-6 and TRBJ2-3; no clear D gene. The CDR3 is 11 amino acids. Trimming stripped 7 bases from V and 2 bases from J, with 4 bases between. The V gene's germline CDR1 is MNHNY and CDR2 SVGAGI (reference sequence). This CDR3 is CASTYTDTQYF. The CDR3 nucleotides are TGTGCCAGCACCTACACAGATACGCAGTATTTT.

The rearrangement uses TRBV7-3 and TRBJ1-2; no definite D call. The CDR3 is 17 amino acids. Germline CDR1 is SGHTA and CDR2 is FQGTGA. V lost 1 base, J lost 3 bases, and 18 bases lay in between. CDR3 in DNA: TGTGCCAGCAGCTTAAGGACCCGGCAGCGACCTTACTATGGCTACACCTTC. Translating gives CASSLRTRQRPYYGYTF.

This chain joins TRBV6-2 or TRBV6-3 and TRBJ2-5; 7 nucleotides line up with TRBD2. J gave up 0 bases and V 7 bases, and 11 bases lay outside the gene matches. The germline V gene has CDR1 MNHEY and CDR2 SVGEGT. The CDR3 is made up of 16 amino acids. CDR3 sequence (DNA): TGTGCCAGCAAACCGTCACCGCGGGAGTACCAAGAGACCCAGTACTTC. It is translated as CASKPSPREYQETQYF.

This clonotype was observed a few times. The chain recombines TRBV13 with TRBJ2-1; 7 bases agree with TRBD1. V dropped 3 bases and J dropped 9; count of bases not matched to a gene: 5. The length of the CDR3 is 13 residues. In germline, CDR1 is PRHDT, CDR2 FYEKMQ (reference sequence). The CDR3 here is CASSFNRGTEQFF. CDR3 nucleotide sequence: TGTGCCAGCAGCTTCAACAGGGGCACTGAGCAGTTCTTC.

V gene TRBV15 combines with J gene TRBJ2-7, with D perhaps matching TRBD2 (6 bases). Germline V gene lookup returns CDR1 LNHNV and CDR2 YYDKDF (reference sequence). The CDR3 is 17 amino acids. Between the trimmed V and J ends, which lost 0 bases and 3 bases, there was a span of 18 bases. The CDR3 DNA reads as TGTGCCACCAGCAGAGAGGGTCGGGCGGGACCGAGCTACGAGCAGTACTTC. Translating it yields CATSREGRAGPSYEQYF.

This clonotype has a count of ten or more. This sequence joins TRBV4-3 and TRBJ2-1; D uncertain. V gave up 0 bases and J gave up 3 bases, with 9 bases separating them. The CDR3 contains 15 residues. Per germline, CDR1 LGHNA and CDR2 YSLEER. CDR3 DNA: TGCGCCAGCAGCCAAGATCCTCGGTACTACAATGAGCAGTTCTTC. Amino acids: CASSQDPRYYNEQFF.

This clonotype was detected ten times or more. The gene calls are TRBV5-4 and TRBJ2-7, with D unresolved. Germline V gene sequence: CDR1 SGHNT, CDR2 YYREEE (reference sequence). Trimming took off 4 bases at V and 0 bases at J, with 8 bases between the two ends. CDR3 length: 13 residues. CDR3 sequence: CASSPDFSYEQYF. CDR3 coding DNA: TGTGCCAGCAGCCCGGATTTCTCCTACGAGCAGTACTTC.

The genes are TRBV7-8 and TRBJ1-6; 7 bases line up with TRBD1. This CDR3 contains 18 residues. Looked up from germline, CDR1 is SGHVS and CDR2 is FQNEAQ. Germline trimming cut 0 bases from V and 8 bases from J; bases unmatched to any gene: 13. The CDR3, as DNA: TGTGCCAGCAGCTTAGCGGCAAGTGGCGGGACAGAGTATTCACCCCTCCACTTT. Residues: CASSLAASGGTEYSPLHF.

This clonotype has only a few counts. The V call is TRBV5-6, the J call TRBJ2-3; D is undetermined. This CDR3 comprises 15 residues. The germline V gene has CDR1 SGHDT and CDR2 YYEEEE. Trimming pared 2 bases from V and 6 bases from J, leaving 16 bases between. CDR3 nucleotide sequence: TGTGCCAGCAGCTTAGGTTATGGGCCCCGGGATACGCAGTATTTT. This translates into CASSLGYGPRDTQYF.

This clonotype turned up a few times. The V call is TRBV27, the J call TRBJ2-1, with 8 nucleotides matching TRBD2. The CDR3 length is 13 residues. Per the germline V gene, CDR1 is MNHEY and CDR2 is SMNVEV (reference sequence). With V trimmed by 5 bases and J by 10 bases, 7 bases remained unmatched. The CDR3 spells CASSQGLVGEQFF. The CDR3 bases are TGTGCCAGCAGTCAGGGACTAGTCGGGGAGCAGTTCTTC.

J is TRBJ2-1 and V is TRBV6-5; D not resolved. The V end was cut by 1 base, the J end by 0 bases, with 10 bases between. Looked up from germline, CDR1 is MNHEY and CDR2 is SVGAGI. This CDR3 region has 16 residues. The CDR3 nucleotides read TGTGCCAGCAGTTACTGGCTAGGAAGCTCCTACAATGAGCAGTTCTTC. It yields the protein CASSYWLGSSYNEQFF.

The genes are TRBV12-3 or TRBV12-4 and TRBJ2-7; 9 bases match TRBD1. The CDR3 is made up of 14 amino acids. After removal of 4 bases from V and 2 bases from J, the junction contained 3 bases not matched to a gene. Here the CDR3 DNA reads TGTGCCAGCAGTTCCGGGACAGGGCCCTACGAGCAGTACTTC. Amino acid sequence: CASSSGTGPYEQYF.